This TCR beta chain originates from a study of blood T cells in healthy people across ages. This clonotype was observed a few times. What it recognizes is unknown. Study-level findings and limits: More naive CD4+ cells and higher diversity were found in long-lived than in aged donors.

Trimming stripped 6 bases from V and 3 bases from J, with 9 bases between. The CDR3 consists of 12 residues. CDR1 DFQATT and CDR2 SNEGSKA come from the germline V gene (reference sequence). The second PCR ran about 6 to 12 cycles with a sample-barcoded 5' primer and J-beta primers. Tags on each cDNA molecule came from a template-switch adaptor with 12 random nucleotides. CDR3-containing paired-end reads numbered at least 2.5 million in each sample. A single record per CDR3 protein comes from TCRdb applying MiXCR to the 5' RACE reads. The table includes roughly 1,700,000 distinct CDR3 sequences, roughly 30% detected once.

The sample was blood. The clonotype comes from a woman aged 30 to 39 in good health. The chain links TRBV20-1 to TRBJ1-5, with D possibly TRBD1 on 6 matching bases. The CDR3 bases are TGCAGTGCAAGACAGGCCAATCAGCCCCAGCATTTT. As protein: CSARQANQPQHF.